The rows below give T cell receptor beta chains drawn from one sample of a study of CD8+CD57+ T cells in acquired aplastic anemia. A single record per CDR3 protein comes from TCRdb applying MiXCR to the reads. The sample records approximately 190,000 distinct CDR3 sequences, roughly half being singletons. Sequencing used sorted CD4+, CD8+, or CD8+CD57+ T cells (not recorded which) from PBMCs. The origin of the receptors is a human donor with aplastic anemia. CDR3s include the opening cysteine and the closing phenylalanine or tryptophan. The order of the fields is J gene, V gene, CDR3 protein.

TRBJ2-3 TRBV24-1 CATSVGGSSTDTQYF
TRBJ2-5 TRBV7-3 CASSPGGFQPQYF
TRBJ1-1 TRBV20-1 CSARRTNTEAFF
TRBJ1-1 TRBV11-2 CASSLRQGTEAFF
TRBJ1-2 TRBV10-3 CASIWTGTDYGYTF
TRBJ1-4 TRBV19 CASSIGGVSGEKLFF
TRBJ2-7 TRBV10-3 CAIGERSGAYEQYF
TRBJ1-6 TRBV20-1 CSARALGSSPLHF
TRBJ2-5 TRBV18 CASSPGQGQETQYF
TRBJ2-1 TRBV15 CATSNLADYNEQFF
TRBJ2-3 TRBV24-1 CATSAGGVSTDTQYF
TRBJ2-7 TRBV5-4 CASSFRASEAYEQYF
TRBJ2-1 TRBV10-3 CAISRDTYNEQFF
TRBJ2-7 TRBV11-2 CASRPRDGQHEQYF
TRBJ1-6 TRBV25-1 CASWGAAGSPLHF
TRBJ2-5 TRBV7-8 CASSPKQTQYF
TRBJ1-5 TRBV10-2 CASNGGVFGGNQPQHF
TRBJ1-5 TRBV19 CASSNNRPQHF
TRBJ2-2 TRBV9 CASSGLGLAGNTGELFF
TRBJ2-3 TRBV29-1 CSVEDPWDINTDTQYF
TRBJ2-2 TRBV10-2 CASSLSGQEWAGELFF
TRBJ2-5 TRBV7-9 CASSLDERETQYF
TRBJ1-6 TRBV7-2 CASRGQGDSPLHF
TRBJ2-1 TRBV9 CASSVVGGRNEQFF
TRBJ1-5 TRBV7-8 CATTRDRVPGQPQHF
TRBJ2-3 TRBV5-1 CASSLGLGGARTDTQYF
TRBJ2-1 TRBV2 CASRQERNSNEQFF
TRBJ1-2 TRBV19 CASKRGMRDSLPYGYTF
TRBJ1-1 TRBV24-1 CATSDSRTGNTEAFF
TRBJ1-5 TRBV10-3 CAISERGSGQPQHF
TRBJ2-3 TRBV10-3 CAISKSGSTDTQYF
TRBJ2-7 TRBV24-1 CATPPTGCREQYF
TRBJ1-1 TRBV10-1 CASSESRGNTEAFF
TRBJ1-2 TRBV10-1 CASSVRGNYGYTF
TRBJ2-7 TRBV5-1 CASSNEREQYF
TRBJ1-1 TRBV7-6 CASSLGSGTEAFF
TRBJ2-3 TRBV11-3 CASSLGTGEDTQYF
TRBJ2-5 TRBV7-9 CASSSVGQETQYF
TRBJ2-2 TRBV18 CASSPLARGAGELFF
TRBJ2-3 TRBV14 CASSQGRVYTDTQYF
TRBJ2-5 TRBV4-1 CASNQRPLGLLLRPGGETQYF
TRBJ2-7 TRBV15 CATSEGQDSWNEQYF
TRBJ2-7 TRBV24-1 CATSDRTGGAGEQYF
TRBJ1-6 TRBV10-1 CASSEEGRKDSPLHF
TRBJ2-5 TRBV11-2 CASSLPLDRAFDETQYF
TRBJ2-7 TRBV7-9 CASSAQPVGVHEQYF
TRBJ1-2 TRBV5-3 CASSLAGNGYTF
TRBJ1-2 TRBV2 CASSEGTNYGYTF
TRBJ2-1 TRBV7-9 CASSFGGYNEQLF
TRBJ1-2 TRBV12-3/TRBV12-4 CASSRGSAGGRYTF
TRBJ2-5 TRBV5-1 CASSSQNQETQYF
TRBJ2-5 TRBV18 CASSIKVRREKRMYF
TRBJ1-2 TRBV2 CASSRLQGDSGYTF
TRBJ2-3 TRBV7-9 CASSRLPRDTQYF
TRBJ2-5 TRBV25-1 CASSPQGGQGQETQYF
TRBJ2-7 TRBV9 CASSVGIAATYEQYF
TRBJ2-7 TRBV11-1 CASSFSTGGSYEQYF
TRBJ2-5 TRBV20-1 CSGELGGTQYF
TRBJ2-7 TRBV4-2 CASSQAPEESYEQYF